Listed here is a single TCR beta chain. Its antigen is not identified. The TCR beta CDR3 regions underwent amplification using RNA transcripts as the source. During a first-round RT-PCR of the TCR CDR3, the HTBI primer set was used. MiXCR, run by TCRdb on the multiplex PCR reads, gives a single entry per CDR3 protein. The sample has about 410,000 distinct CDR3 sequences; about 15% are singletons. Clinicians diagnosed patients from clinical symptoms, serum thyroxine and TRAb, thyroid ultrasound and orbital computed tomography. The sample is drawn from a study of T cells in Graves' hyperthyroidism and ophthalmopathy. Notes on the study in general: Among thyroid clonotypes expanded above 0.001, most also appeared in blood.

The CDR3 runs 13 residues. Germline lookup yields CDR1 LGHNA and CDR2 YNFKEQ. Trimming shortened V by 1 base and J by 3 bases, and 3 bases separated the two germline ends. The chain employs TRBV4-2 and TRBJ2-2; D gene unclear. Sequenced material: blood. This TCR was recovered from a man between 18 and 29 years old with Graves' ophthalmopathy. The CDR3 spells CASSQGYTGELFF. For the CDR3, the DNA is TGTGCCAGCAGCCAAGGCTACACCGGGGAGCTGTTTTTT.